A selection of T cell receptor beta chains follows, all from one sample in a study of shared clonotypes between healthy human individuals. The table came from immunoSEQ multiplex PCR; TCRdb's copy has only in-frame clones and leaves some out. The sample has 500,000 to 700,000 clones, roughly 95% seen once. Sequencing was carried out using naive CD8+ T cells sorted from blood. Every receptor here comes from a woman in her twenties or thirties in good health. Both conserved end residues are part of each CDR3. The D gene is left open where the match is weak. Size is omitted from some rows. Given values are once, few, many or a class for expanded clones.

CDR3 length: 17; V gene: TRBV9; J gene: TRBJ2-2; D gene: TRBD1; clone size: NA; CDR3 protein: CASSPISRGLVPGELFF; CDR3 DNA: TGTGCCAGCAGCCCTATCTCCAGGGGGCTAGTGCCCGGGGAGCTGTTTTTT
CDR3 length: 15; V gene: TRBV7-6; J gene: TRBJ2-5; D gene: NA; clone size: NA; CDR3 protein: CASSLAVSGWETQYF; CDR3 DNA: TGTGCCAGCAGCTTAGCGGTGTCAGGGTGGGAGACCCAGTACTTC
CDR3 length: 16; V gene: TRBV5-8; J gene: TRBJ2-6; D gene: NA; clone size: NA; CDR3 protein: CASSLTGYPGANVLTF; CDR3 DNA: TGTGCCAGCAGCCTCACAGGGTATCCTGGGGCCAACGTCCTGACTTTC
CDR3 length: 14; V gene: TRBV27; J gene: TRBJ2-7; D gene: NA; clone size: NA; CDR3 protein: CASSIETGHYEQYF; CDR3 DNA: TGTGCCAGCAGTATAGAAACGGGGCACTACGAGCAGTACTTC
CDR3 length: 14; V gene: TRBV27; J gene: TRBJ1-5; D gene: TRBD1; clone size: NA; CDR3 protein: CASSPGQGYQPQHF; CDR3 DNA: TGTGCCAGCAGTCCGGGACAGGGGTATCAGCCCCAGCATTTT
CDR3 length: 15; V gene: TRBV19; J gene: TRBJ2-7; D gene: TRBD2; clone size: NA; CDR3 protein: CASSVLAGGAYEQYF; CDR3 DNA: TGTGCCAGTAGTGTCCTAGCGGGAGGGGCCTACGAGCAGTACTTC
CDR3 length: 13; V gene: TRBV19; J gene: TRBJ2-7; D gene: NA; clone size: NA; CDR3 protein: CASSMGQPYEQYF; CDR3 DNA: TGTGCCAGTAGTATGGGACAACCCTACGAGCAGTACTTC
CDR3 length: 15; V gene: TRBV27; J gene: TRBJ2-7; D gene: TRBD2; clone size: NA; CDR3 protein: CASSPLAGGLSEQYF; CDR3 DNA: TGTGCCAGCAGTCCTCTAGCGGGAGGGTTAAGCGAGCAGTACTTC
CDR3 length: 16; V gene: TRBV28; J gene: TRBJ1-1; D gene: NA; clone size: NA; CDR3 protein: CASSFGMASRDTEAFF; CDR3 DNA: TGTGCCAGCAGTTTCGGTATGGCCAGTAGGGACACTGAAGCTTTCTTT
CDR3 length: 14; V gene: TRBV9; J gene: TRBJ2-5; D gene: NA; clone size: NA; CDR3 protein: CASSVEHHQETQYF; CDR3 DNA: TGTGCCAGCAGCGTAGAGCACCACCAAGAGACCCAGTACTTC
CDR3 length: 14; V gene: TRBV6-1; J gene: TRBJ2-7; D gene: NA; clone size: NA; CDR3 protein: CASSTGPRPLEQYF; CDR3 DNA: TGTGCCAGCAGTACCGGGCCTCGGCCATTGGAGCAGTACTTC
CDR3 length: 15; V gene: TRBV6-6; J gene: TRBJ1-3; D gene: TRBD1; clone size: NA; CDR3 protein: CASSQNRGSGNTIYF; CDR3 DNA: TGTGCCAGCAGCCAGAACAGGGGCTCTGGAAACACCATATATTTT
CDR3 length: 12; V gene: TRBV4-1; J gene: TRBJ1-1; D gene: NA; clone size: few; CDR3 protein: CASSQRMGEAFF; CDR3 DNA: TGCGCCAGCAGCCAACGGATGGGTGAAGCTTTCTTT
CDR3 length: 13; V gene: TRBV6-5; J gene: TRBJ2-2; D gene: NA; clone size: NA; CDR3 protein: CASSYGGTGELFF; CDR3 DNA: TGTGCCAGCAGTTACGGGGGCACCGGGGAGCTGTTTTTT
CDR3 length: 18; V gene: TRBV6-4; J gene: TRBJ2-1; D gene: NA; clone size: once; CDR3 protein: CASRGNARDPSRYNEQFF; CDR3 DNA: TGTGCCAGCAGAGGAAACGCCCGGGACCCCAGCCGCTACAATGAGCAGTTCTTC